The 20 T cell receptor beta chains reported below all come from one sample, sequenced in a study of blood T cells in healthy people across ages. A second roughly 6 to 11 cycle PCR used barcoded and J-beta primers. TCRdb independently ran MiXCR on the 5' RACE reads; one entry per CDR3 protein. The sample has about 1,600,000 distinct CDR3 sequences, roughly 45% seen once. Material for sequencing was blood. Source of these receptors: a woman aged 18-29 years in good health.

V usage is TRBV7-2 and J usage is TRBJ2-5, with D unclear. This CDR3 comprises 15 residues. Trimming took 0 bases from V and 11 from J, leaving 19 bases between them. Germline V gene sequence: CDR1 SGHTA, CDR2 FQGNSA. The CDR3, as DNA: TGTGCCAGCAGCTTAGCGCGAACGGAGTCCAATGAGCAGTACTTC. This encodes CASSLARTESNEQYF.

This clonotype has a handful of counts. Because the CDR3's place on the DNA is in doubt, the DNA is left out and the CDR3 is given as listed by TCRdb. The V gene is TRBV7-3, the J gene TRBJ1-1; the table's D call TRBD1 went unverified against the DNA. CDR1 is SGHTA, CDR2 FQGTGA, per germline. Inclusive of both ends, the CDR3 amounts to 13 amino acids. The CDR3 protein is CASSETDVPEAFF.

The V and J genes are TRBV4-1 and TRBJ2-1; perhaps D is TRBD1 or TRBD2 (5 bases each). The germline V gene has CDR1 MGHRA and CDR2 YSYEKL. V dropped 0 bases and J dropped 2 bases, with 11 bases sitting between them. The CDR3 loop spans 16 amino acids. CDR3 coding DNA: TGCGCCAGCAGCCAAGAACCTAGAGGGGCCTACAATGAGCAGTTCTTC. It codes for CASSQEPRGAYNEQFF.

This clonotype was seen a handful of times. The chain's CDR3 is CASSKIGVSGANVLTF. The CDR3 region has the DNA TGTGCCAGCTCCAAGATAGGCGTTTCGGGGGCCAACGTCCTGACTTTC. The chain uses TRBV11-2 and TRBJ2-6; D is uncertain. This CDR3 is 16 amino acids long. Germline V gene sequence: CDR1 SGHAT, CDR2 FQNNGV. V was trimmed by 8 bases and J by 4 bases, leaving 18 bases between them.

This chain joins TRBV27 and TRBJ2-1; the match to TRBD1 covers 10 bases. The CDR3 has 15 amino acids. The V gene end was trimmed by 2 bases and the J gene end by 7 bases; junction bases not matched to a gene: 5. The germline V gene encodes CDR1 MNHEY and CDR2 SMNVEV (reference sequence). The DNA of the CDR3 is TGTGCCAGCAGTTTACAATTGGGACAGGGGAATGAGCAGTTCTTC. This gives the protein CASSLQLGQGNEQFF.

This clonotype came up a few times. This chain connects TRBV7-3 to TRBJ1-1; D gene ambiguous. Germline V CDR1 and CDR2: SGHTA, FQGTGA. The CDR3 is 13 residues long. V shed 5 bases and J shed 3 bases, with 10 bases lying between them. The CDR3 loop reads CASSDSMHTEAFF. The DNA of the CDR3 is TGTGCCAGCAGCGACTCTATGCACACTGAAGCTTTCTTT.

The chain carries TRBV28 and TRBJ2-7, with D perhaps given as TRBD1 or TRBD2 (5 bases each). CDR1 MDHEN and CDR2 SYDVKM come from the germline V gene. V lost 4 bases and J 1 base, leaving 14 bases between the germline ends. The CDR3 spans 15 residues. The CDR3 reads CASSSTWDASYEQYF. The CDR3 DNA follows: TGTGCCAGCAGTTCCACCTGGGACGCGTCCTACGAGCAGTACTTC.

The chain has TRBV6-4 and TRBJ1-2; a possible D gene is TRBD1 (5 bases). The CDR3 is 14 amino acids. Trimming shortened V by 0 bases and J by 2 bases, and 7 bases separated the two germline ends. CDR1 and CDR2 from the germline V gene are MRHNA and SNTAGT. Here the CDR3 reads CASSDSDSNYGYTF. CDR3 coding DNA: TGTGCCAGCAGTGACTCCGACAGCAACTATGGCTACACCTTC.

This clonotype has only a few counts. The chain links TRBV15 to TRBJ2-7; 7 bases line up with TRBD2. The CDR3 runs to 14 residues. Germline V gives CDR1 LNHNV, CDR2 YYDKDF (reference sequence). V gave up 0 bases and J gave up 6 bases; unmatched junction bases: 5. The CDR3, as DNA: TGTGCCACCAGCAGAGATCGCGGGAGCCTCGAGCAGTACTTC. This encodes CATSRDRGSLEQYF. The whole variable domain, remainder taken from reference TRBV15 and TRBJ2-7, is DAMVIQNPRYQVTQFGKPVTLSCSQTLNHNVMYWYQQKSSQAPKLLFHYYDKDFNNEADTPDNFQSRRPNTSFCFLDIRSPGLGDTAMYLCATSRDRGSLEQYFGPGTRLTVT.

The V call is TRBV15, the J call TRBJ2-7; 11 bases match TRBD1. Near its end, the DNA agrees better with TRBJ2-4, so the J call may be wrong. Germline V gives CDR1 LNHNV, CDR2 YYDKDF (reference sequence). This CDR3 is 17 amino acids long. CDR3 protein: CATSRGTGGEIQNIQYF. CDR3 nucleotide sequence: TGTGCCACCAGCAGAGGGACAGGGGGCGAAATTCAAAACATTCAGTACTTC.

The chain is built from TRBV7-2 and TRBJ2-7; D is undetermined. The CDR3 sequence is 13 residues long. Looked up from germline, CDR1 is SGHTA and CDR2 is FQGNSA. V lost 2 bases and J lost 2, with 7 bases in between. The CDR3 is CASSLQSPYEQYF. The CDR3, as DNA: TGTGCCAGCAGCTTACAGTCTCCCTACGAGCAGTACTTC.

V is TRBV27 and J is TRBJ1-2, with D possibly TRBD1 on 5 matching bases. Germline V gives CDR1 MNHEY, CDR2 SMNVEV (reference sequence). Trimming removed 0 bases at V and 4 bases at J, with 18 bases between. The CDR3 is made up of 17 amino acids. The CDR3 DNA sequence: TGTGCCAGCAGTTTATCCTCCTGGGGAACAGGTTCCTATGGCTACACCTTC. Translated, it gives CASSLSSWGTGSYGYTF.

V usage is TRBV5-1 and J usage is TRBJ2-3; 9 positions match TRBD1. Germline V gives CDR1 SGHRS, CDR2 YFSETQ. The CDR3 sequence is 14 residues long. Trimming removed 6 bases from V and 3 bases from J; junction bases left unmatched: 5. The CDR3 bases are TGCGCCAGCATGGGACAGGGAACGACAGATACGCAGTATTTT. It translates to CASMGQGTTDTQYF.

The V call is TRBV24-1, the J call TRBJ2-2; D remains ambiguous. This CDR3 comprises 13 residues. V was trimmed by 3 bases and J by 4 bases, leaving 5 bases between them. Germline V CDR1 and CDR2: KGHDR, SFDVKD. The chain's CDR3 is CATSDLPTGELFF. CDR3 bases: TGTGCCACCAGTGATCTTCCCACCGGGGAGCTGTTTTTT.

The chain combines TRBV28 with TRBJ1-1; 7 nucleotides line up with TRBD1. J gave up 4 bases and V 6 bases, and 8 bases lay outside the gene matches. From germline, CDR1 is MDHEN and CDR2 SYDVKM. CDR3 length: 14 amino acids. The CDR3 DNA reads as TGTGCCAGCAGGGACGACAGGGAATCCACTGAAGCTTTCTTT. It is translated as CASRDDRESTEAFF.

As regards this clonotype: A junction boundary mismatches the germline segment, possibly from a read error. The chain employs TRBV11-2 and TRBJ2-3, with 8 nucleotides matching TRBD2. CDR3 length equals 15 residues. In germline, CDR1 is SGHAT, CDR2 FQNNGV. Here the CDR3 reads CASTVGRVGTDAQYF. The CDR3 DNA reads as TGTGCCAGCACCGTCGGGAGGGTAGGCACAGATGCGCAGTATTTT.

This clonotype showed up many times. The CDR3 DNA is TGTGCCAGCAGTTCCGGACTAGCGGGAGTTAACGAGCAGTACTTC. Its protein product is CASSSGLAGVNEQYF. The V gene is TRBV12-3 or TRBV12-4, the J gene TRBJ2-7; 13 positions agree with TRBD2. Trimming removed 4 bases from V and 5 bases from J; junction bases left unmatched: 5. The CDR3 is 15 residues long.

The V gene is TRBV12-3 or TRBV12-4, the J gene TRBJ1-5; 9 bases are shared with TRBD1. There are 17 residues in the CDR3. V shed 2 bases and J 2 bases; nucleotides not matched to a gene: 7. The chain's CDR3 is CASSLRTGVLGNQPQHF. DNA of the CDR3: TGTGCCAGCAGTTTAAGGACAGGGGTACTTGGCAATCAGCCCCAGCATTTT.

There are a few counts of this clonotype. The gene calls are TRBV7-9 and TRBJ2-1; perhaps TRBD2 as D (5 bases). The CDR3 extends over 16 amino acids. Germline lookup yields CDR1 SEHNR and CDR2 FQNEAQ (reference sequence). Trimming shortened V by 5 bases and J by 7 bases, and 21 bases separated the two germline ends. The CDR3 here is CASSPPFAGDSNEQFF. The CDR3, as DNA: TGTGCCAGCAGCCCCCCTTTTGCGGGCGACTCTAATGAGCAGTTCTTC.

This clonotype appeared once. This chain uses TRBV4-1 with TRBJ2-1; 8 nucleotides line up with TRBD2. Germline-derived CDR1 and CDR2 are MGHRA and YSYEKL. The ends lost 6 bases at V and 8 bases at J; junction bases unmatched: 9. The CDR3 is made up of 14 amino acids. The CDR3 loop is CASRAGVTGYEQFF. In nucleotides, the CDR3 is TGCGCCAGCAGAGCGGGAGTGACCGGTTATGAGCAGTTCTTC.